This paragraph reports one TCR beta chain. Its antigen remains unknown. The data were produced by immunoSEQ multiplex PCR, yet TCRdb's version contains in-frame clones alone and is incomplete. Of some 10,000 clones in the sample, under 55% were seen once. Per germline, CDR1 SQVTM and CDR2 ANQGSEA. CDR3 size: 15 residues. After removal of 6 bases from V and 2 bases from J, the junction contained 8 bases not matched to a gene. This entry belongs to a study of T cells in localized non-small cell lung cancer. Findings and limits, study-wide: When the top 100 tumor clones were examined, a median around 61 of them also appeared in the adjacent lung, which was paired and uninvolved. Only one tumor region went through sequencing, so heterogeneity may still be there. Increased T cell density in blood showed an association with longer overall survival. Exceeding tumor, uninvolved adjacent lung had the highest T cell clonality.

The specimen comprised lymph node tissue, sampled before any cancer treatment. The TCR originated in a woman aged 40 to 75 with stage II squamous cell lung carcinoma. The chain joins TRBV29-1 to TRBJ2-7; 12 nucleotides agree with TRBD2. CDR3 region: CSVFLTSGRPYEQYF. As DNA, the CDR3 is TGCAGCGTATTCCTGACTAGCGGGAGACCCTACGAGCAGTACTTC.